The 15 T cell receptor beta chains in this list originate from one sample, sequenced in a study of shared clonotypes between healthy human individuals. Sequencing used immunoSEQ multiplex PCR; TCRdb keeps in-frame clones, though not all of them. The sample lists some 96,000 clones; around 43% were seen once. The sequencing sample was made of PBMCs. The receptors come from a woman aged 40 to 50 in good health. Some clones in this sample may be carry-over from other donors' samples.

CDR3 DNA sequence: TGTGCCAGCAGCCCCGCCCCGGGACAGCACACTGAAGCTTTCTTT. Its translation: CASSPAPGQHTEAFF. V gene TRBV5-4 combines with J gene TRBJ1-1; 7 bases map to TRBD1. The CDR3 extends over 15 amino acids. Germline CDR1 SGHNT, CDR2 YYREEE (reference sequence). J gave up 3 bases and V 4 bases, and 9 bases lay outside the gene matches. The full variable domain, in which reference TRBV5-4 and TRBJ1-1 provide the parts outside the CDR3, is ETGVTQSPTHLIKTRGQQVTLRCSSQSGHNTVSWYQQALGQGPQFIFQYYREEENGRGNFPPRFSGLQFPNYSSELNVNALELDDSALYLCASSPAPGQHTEAFFGQGTRLTVV.

This CDR3 is CASSLRSSYEQYF. CDR3 nucleotides: TGTGCCAGCAGCCTGAGAAGCTCCTACGAGCAGTACTTC. The rearrangement joins TRBV4-2 to TRBJ2-7, with no clear D. The ends were cut back, 4 bases at V and 0 bases at J, with 7 bases in the middle. This CDR3 has 13 amino acids. In germline, CDR1 is LGHNA, CDR2 YNFKEQ.

There are a few counts of this clone. The chain recombines TRBV30 with TRBJ1-3; D is undetermined. Trimming pared 4 bases from V and 3 bases from J, leaving 10 bases between. Germline V gene sequence: CDR1 GTSNPN, CDR2 SVGIG (reference sequence). This CDR3 contains 13 residues. The CDR3 loop reads CAWNLVGGNTIYF. In nucleotides, the CDR3 is TGTGCCTGGAATCTGGTCGGTGGAAACACCATATATTTT.

CDR3 in DNA: TGTGCCAGCAGTTTATGGGACAGCTACGAGCAGTACTTC. Translating gives CASSLWDSYEQYF. The chain couples TRBV27 to TRBJ2-7; 7 bases map to TRBD1. The CDR3 loop spans 13 amino acids. Trimming at V came to 1 base and at J to 3 bases, leaving 0 bases not matched to a gene. Germline V lookup: CDR1 MNHEY, CDR2 SMNVEV (reference sequence).

This clone was detected many times. This chain uses TRBV28 with TRBJ2-5; TRBD1 matches 7 bases. Germline V CDR1 and CDR2: MDHEN, SYDVKM. The length of the CDR3 is 14 residues. V was clipped by 6 bases and J by 4 bases; unmatched bases: 8. The CDR3 here is CASRTGKKLETQYF. The CDR3 DNA reads TGTGCCAGCAGGACAGGGAAGAAGTTAGAGACCCAGTACTTC.

This clone was seen only once. The V and J genes are TRBV28 and TRBJ2-7, with 7 bases identical to TRBD1. Germline trimming cut 4 bases from V and 1 base from J; bases unmatched to any gene: 13. Germline V lookup: CDR1 MDHEN, CDR2 SYDVKM. The CDR3 consists of 17 residues. DNA of the CDR3: TGTGCCAGCAGTTCGCCAAGTTCAGGGGGAATTTCCTACGAGCAGTACTTC. This gives the protein CASSSPSSGGISYEQYF.

The chain is built from TRBV2 and TRBJ1-4; D may be TRBD1 (5 bases). The CDR3 is made up of 14 amino acids. Germline-derived CDR1 and CDR2 are SNHLY and FYNNEI. V was pared by 1 base and J by 8 bases, with 11 bases between. CDR3 residues: CASSEEYGGEKLFF. CDR3 nucleotide sequence: TGTGCCAGCAGTGAAGAGTACGGGGGGGAAAAACTGTTTTTT.

The chain combines TRBV6-9 with TRBJ2-7; 7 bases map to TRBD1. CDR3 length: 13 residues. Germline V gene data show CDR1 as MNHGY and CDR2 as SVAAGI. Germline trimming cut 10 bases from V and 2 bases from J; bases unmatched to any gene: 8. CDR3 nucleotide sequence: TGTGCCAATCGACAGGGCGACCCCTACGAGCAGTACTTC. Encoded protein: CANRQGDPYEQYF.

With regard to this clone: At one of its ends the junction is not consistent with the germline gene, which may arise from a read error. The CDR3 DNA sequence: TGCGCCAGCAGTTTGGACAGGGGGACCACAGATACGCAGTATTTT. Its protein product is CASSLDRGTTDTQYF. V usage is TRBV5-1 and J usage is TRBJ2-3, with 10 bases aligning to TRBD1. The germline V gene has CDR1 SGHRS and CDR2 YFSETQ. CDR3 length equals 15 residues. Drawing the rest from reference TRBV5-1 and TRBJ2-3, the complete variable domain is KAGVTQTPRYLIKTRGQQVTLSCSPISGHRSVSWYQQTPGQGLQFLFEYFSETQRNKGNFPGRFSGRQFSNSRSEMNVSTLELGDSALYLCASSLDRGTTDTQYFGPGTRLTVL.

The chain employs TRBV27 and TRBJ2-2; tentatively, D is TRBD1 or TRBD2 (5 bases each). There are 14 residues in the CDR3. Germline values: CDR1 MNHEY, CDR2 SMNVEV (reference sequence). The V end was cut by 6 bases, the J end by 1 base, with 9 bases between. The CDR3 DNA is TGTGCCAGCAGACTGGGACGGAACACCGGGGAGCTGTTTTTT. It specifies CASRLGRNTGELFF.

The V gene is TRBV10-3, the J gene TRBJ2-7; 8 nucleotides match TRBD1. V trimming: 1 base; J trimming: 4 bases; junction bases outside the gene matches: 9. CDR3 length: 16 amino acids. Germline V lookup: CDR1 ENHRY, CDR2 SYGVKD. The CDR3 region is CAISEFTRGRGYEQYF. The CDR3 region has the DNA TGTGCCATCAGTGAGTTTACCAGGGGGCGTGGGTACGAGCAGTACTTC.

This clone was detected a few times. The rearrangement joins TRBV29-1 to TRBJ2-3; 12 bases map to TRBD2. V was pared by 4 bases and J by 6 bases, with 11 bases of the junction left unmatched. CDR3 length: 16 amino acids. CDR1 is SQVTM and CDR2 is ANQGSEA in the germline V gene. Here the CDR3 reads CSVVGLAGFRGDTQYF. CDR3 nucleotides: TGCAGCGTTGTGGGACTAGCGGGCTTTAGAGGGGATACGCAGTATTTT.

The rearrangement uses TRBV19 and TRBJ1-2, with a weak D call TRBD1 (5 bases). Looked up from germline, CDR1 is LNHDA and CDR2 is SQIVND (reference sequence). V was cut by 0 bases and J by 8 bases, with 13 bases left in between. CDR3 length: 14 amino acids. In DNA form, the CDR3 reads TGTGCCAGTAGTATAGAGAGGGCAGGGCAAGGCTACACCTTC. Its protein product is CASSIERAGQGYTF.

The chain links TRBV4-2 to TRBJ2-7; 11 bases are a match to TRBD2. V was clipped by 3 bases and J by 3 bases; unmatched bases: 4. The CDR3 spans 15 residues. Germline CDR1 reads LGHNA; CDR2 reads YNFKEQ. The CDR3 is CASSQGTSGNYEQYF. The CDR3 nucleotides read TGTGCCAGCAGCCAGGGGACTAGCGGTAACTACGAGCAGTACTTC.

This clone has a handful of counts. A much larger clone lies a single base off, so this may be a read error. The sample holds other DNA sequences that translate to the same CDR3. The gene calls are TRBV7-3 and TRBJ2-3; D is unclear. Trimming removed 5 bases at V and 3 bases at J, with 12 bases between. This CDR3 spans 14 amino acids. CDR1 is SGHTA, CDR2 FQGTGA, per germline. As DNA, the CDR3 is TGTGCCAGCAGCGCAGCCTCTAGTACAGATACGCAGTATTTT. Amino acid sequence: CASSAASSTDTQYF.